What follows are 6 T cell receptor beta chains derived from one specimen sequenced in a study of regulatory T cells in long-lasting Graves disease. Construction of TCR beta libraries relied on iRepertoire HTBI primers and on Arm-PCR targeting CDR3 regions. TCRdb redid the calling of the multiplex PCR reads with MiXCR, one entry per CDR3 protein. Among 400,000 to 550,000 distinct CDR3 sequences listed, about 15% were seen once. Time point noted: newly diagnosed GD, antithyroid drugs for less than 3 months. The authors made the TCR library using RNA they extracted from PBMCs. These data were likewise used in another study, on T cells in Graves' hyperthyroidism and ophthalmopathy.

Sequencing used peripheral blood mononuclear cells (PBMCs), obtained at new diagnosis, from a patient treated with antithyroid drugs. The receptors derive from a woman between 18 and 29 years old with Graves disease.

V and J are TRBV5-8 and TRBJ1-2; D perhaps matches TRBD1 (5 bases). V gave up 3 bases and J gave up 8 bases, with 14 bases separating them. The germline CDR1 and CDR2 sequences are SGHTS and YDEGEE. This CDR3 is built from 13 residues. The CDR3 region has the DNA TGTGCCAGCAGCTCTCAGGGAACGTTCGGCTACACCTTC. Translated, it gives CASSSQGTFGYTF.

This clonotype showed up many times. The V call is TRBV28, the J call TRBJ2-4, with 10 nucleotides matching TRBD2. Losses at the gene ends were 6 bases for V and 0 bases for J; bases not matched to a gene: 11. The CDR3 length is 18 residues. In germline, CDR1 is MDHEN, CDR2 SYDVKM. The CDR3 reads CASSSQRTSGLAKNIQYF. For the CDR3, the DNA is TGTGCCAGCAGCTCTCAACGGACTAGCGGCCTAGCCAAAAACATTCAGTACTTC. Complete variable domain (other parts from reference TRBV28 and TRBJ2-4): DVKVTQSSRYLVKRTGEKVFLECVQDMDHENMFWYRQDPGLGLRLIYFSYDVKMKEKGDIPEGYSVSREKKERFSLILESASTNQTSMYLCASSSQRTSGLAKNIQYFGAGTRLSVL.

This clonotype was seen many times. The chain couples TRBV3-1 to TRBJ2-5; D tentatively reads TRBD1 or TRBD2 (5 bases each). This CDR3 comprises 16 residues. Germline CDR1 reads LGHDT; CDR2 reads YNNKEL (reference sequence). Trimming stripped 0 bases from V and 4 bases from J, with 15 bases between. CDR3 sequence (DNA): TGTGCCAGCAGCCAAGAAGAGGGACCAGGGCGAGAGACCCAGTACTTC. It specifies CASSQEEGPGRETQYF.

The V call is TRBV6-2 or TRBV6-3, the J call TRBJ2-7; TRBD1 or TRBD2 may be the D gene (6 bases each). Looked up from germline, CDR1 is MNHEY and CDR2 is SVGEGT. V lost 3 bases and J lost 5, with 14 bases in between. The CDR3 length is 14 residues. This chain's CDR3 is CASSYNGGQDEQYF. CDR3 coding DNA: TGTGCCAGCAGTTATAATGGGGGGCAGGACGAGCAGTACTTC.

This clonotype occurred a few times. V and J are TRBV28 and TRBJ2-5; D is unresolved. The V and J ends lost 4 bases and 2 bases respectively, with 20 bases between them. CDR3 length: 17 amino acids. CDR1 is MDHEN, CDR2 SYDVKM, per germline. CDR3 DNA: TGTGCCAGCAGTTCCCCCCTAGGGTTTTTCCAGCAAGAGACCCAGTACTTC. Amino acids: CASSSPLGFFQQETQYF.

The rearrangement links TRBV29-1 to TRBJ2-1, with D perhaps matching TRBD1 (6 bases). Looked up from germline, CDR1 is SQVTM and CDR2 is ANQGSEA. This CDR3 region has 15 residues. V was cut by 2 bases and J by 10 bases, with 21 bases left in between. The CDR3 loop is CSVERQASPNWEQFF. CDR3 DNA sequence: TGCAGCGTTGAACGACAGGCTTCCCCCAATTGGGAGCAGTTCTTC.